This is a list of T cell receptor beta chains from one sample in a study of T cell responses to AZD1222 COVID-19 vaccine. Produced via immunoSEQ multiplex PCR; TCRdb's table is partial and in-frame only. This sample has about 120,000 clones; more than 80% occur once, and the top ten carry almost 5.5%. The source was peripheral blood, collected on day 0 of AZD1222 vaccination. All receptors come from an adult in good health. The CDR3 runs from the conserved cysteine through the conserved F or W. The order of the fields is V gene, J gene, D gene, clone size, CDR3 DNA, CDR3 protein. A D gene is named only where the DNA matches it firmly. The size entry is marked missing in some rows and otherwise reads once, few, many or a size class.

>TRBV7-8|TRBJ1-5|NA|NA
TGTGCCAGCAGCTCTTTGGAGGGTCATCAGCCCCAGCATTTT
CASSSLEGHQPQHF
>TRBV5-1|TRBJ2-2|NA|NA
TGCGCCAGCAGCCTCCAAGCGGAACTGAACACCGGGGAGCTGTTTTTT
CASSLQAELNTGELFF
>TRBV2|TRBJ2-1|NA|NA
TGTGCCAGCAGAAAGAGGGGGGGCGCGGGGGCCAATGAGCAGTTCTTC
CASRKRGGAGANEQFF
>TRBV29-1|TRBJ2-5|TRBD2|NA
TGCAGCGTTGGGGGTAGCGGGAGACGGAGCGAGACCCAGTACTTC
CSVGGSGRRSETQYF
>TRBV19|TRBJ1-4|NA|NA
TGTGCCAGTAGTAATAGGTTTAATGAAAAACTGTTTTTT
CASSNRFNEKLFF
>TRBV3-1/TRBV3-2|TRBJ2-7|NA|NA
TGTGCCAGCAGCCAAGATCTCGTAGGCGAGCAGTACTTC
CASSQDLVGEQYF
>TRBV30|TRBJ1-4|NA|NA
TGTGCCTGGACCCGCCTGGGGGCAACTAATGAAAAACTGTTTTTT
CAWTRLGATNEKLFF
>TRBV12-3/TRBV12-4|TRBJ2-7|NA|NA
TGTGCCAGCAGTTTACTGGGGGGCCACGAGCAGTACTTC
CASSLLGGHEQYF
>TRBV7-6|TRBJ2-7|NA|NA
TGTGCCAGCAGCCGCCTGTTCGGGACGGGAATCTACGAGCAGTACTTC
CASSRLFGTGIYEQYF
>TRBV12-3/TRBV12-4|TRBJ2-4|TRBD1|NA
TGTGCCAGCAGTGACAGGGGAAAAAACATTCAGTACTTC
CASSDRGKNIQYF
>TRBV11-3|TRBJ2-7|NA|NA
TGTGCCAGCAGCTTAGGTCCTCAATACGAGCAGTACTTC
CASSLGPQYEQYF
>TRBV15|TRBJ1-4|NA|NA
TGTGCCACCTCACCCACCACGGGAAAACTGTTTTTT
CATSPTTGKLFF
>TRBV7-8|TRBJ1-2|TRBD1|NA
TGTGCCAGCAGCCGTGGGACAGGGGACTATGGCTACACCTTC
CASSRGTGDYGYTF
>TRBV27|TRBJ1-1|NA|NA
TGTGCCAGCAGTCCGGGACCTAGGAACACTGAAGCTTTCTTT
CASSPGPRNTEAFF
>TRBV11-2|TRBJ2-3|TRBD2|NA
TGTGCCAGCAGCTTTGGACTAGCGGGAGATACGCAGTATTTT
CASSFGLAGDTQYF
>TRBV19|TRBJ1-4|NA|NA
TGTGCCAGTAGTATAGGTATACAGGTCTTCGCTGAAAAACTGTTTTTT
CASSIGIQVFAEKLFF
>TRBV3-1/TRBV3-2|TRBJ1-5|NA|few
TGTGCCAGCAGCCAGACCCCCGGAAGCAATCAGCCCCAGCATTTT
CASSQTPGSNQPQHF
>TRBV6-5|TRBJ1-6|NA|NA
TGTGCCAGCAGTTACTCGGGGATGCCCAATTCACCCCTCCACTTT
CASSYSGMPNSPLHF
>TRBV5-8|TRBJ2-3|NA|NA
TGTGCCAGCGGTGCAGTCACAGATACGCAGTATTTT
CASGAVTDTQYF
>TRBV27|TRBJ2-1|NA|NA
TGTGCCAGCACTAGAAGGCGGGACTTTCCAAGCTCCTACAATGAGCAGTTCTTC
CASTRRRDFPSSYNEQFF
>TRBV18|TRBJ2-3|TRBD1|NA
TGTGCCAGCTCACCGTCGACAGGGACCGATACGCAGTATTTT
CASSPSTGTDTQYF
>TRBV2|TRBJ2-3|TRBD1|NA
TGTGCCAGCAGTGCGGGACAGATCGGCACAGATACGCAGTATTTT
CASSAGQIGTDTQYF
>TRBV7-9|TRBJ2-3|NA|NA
TGTGCCAGCAGACCTTCCGGGACCTCCTCCACAGATACGCAGTATTTT
CASRPSGTSSTDTQYF
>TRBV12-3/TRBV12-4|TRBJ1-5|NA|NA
TGTGCCAGCAGTGGGGGGCGGTTACCCCAGCATTTT
CASSGGRLPQHF
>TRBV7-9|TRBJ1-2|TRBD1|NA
TGTGCCAGCAGCGAAGAGGGACAGGGGACCTATGGCTACACCTTC
CASSEEGQGTYGYTF
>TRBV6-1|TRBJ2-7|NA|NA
TGTGCCAGCAGTGAAAGGAGTAGGGGCGAGCAGTACTTC
CASSERSRGEQYF
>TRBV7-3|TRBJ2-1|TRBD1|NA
TGTGCCAGCAGGACGACAGGGAACAACAATGAGCAGTTCTTC
CASRTTGNNNEQFF
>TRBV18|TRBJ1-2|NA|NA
TGTGCCAGCTCACCAGGGAGGGATGGCTACACCTTC
CASSPGRDGYTF
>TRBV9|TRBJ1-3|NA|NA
TGTGCCAGCAGCGCGACAGCCAGCTCTGGAAACACCATATATTTT
CASSATASSGNTIYF
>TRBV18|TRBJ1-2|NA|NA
TGTGCCAGCTCACGACAGGCTTCTAACTATGGCTACACCTTC
CASSRQASNYGYTF
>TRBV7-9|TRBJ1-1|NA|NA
TGTGCCAGCATCAATTACAAATTTTCCGGGCACACTGAAGCTTTCTTT
CASINYKFSGHTEAFF
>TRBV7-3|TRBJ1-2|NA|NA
TGTGCCAGCAGCTTCTTACGCCCCAAGGAGGGTCAGCATGGCTACACCTTC
CASSFLRPKEGQHGYTF
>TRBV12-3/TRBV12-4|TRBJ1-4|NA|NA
TGTGCCAGCAGGCTCCCAACAAGTGAAAAACTGTTTTTT
CASRLPTSEKLFF
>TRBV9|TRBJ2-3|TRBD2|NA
TGTGCCAGCAGCGTAGGGAGGACTAGCGGGAGCGGAGTTGGCACAGATACGCAGTATTTT
CASSVGRTSGSGVGTDTQYF
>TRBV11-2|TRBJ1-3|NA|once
TGTGCCAGCAGCTTAGCCGTCGGAGGAAACACCATATATTTT
CASSLAVGGNTIYF
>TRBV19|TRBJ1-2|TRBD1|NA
TGTGCCAGTAGTTTAACAGGGGTGGCCTATGGCTACACCTTC
CASSLTGVAYGYTF
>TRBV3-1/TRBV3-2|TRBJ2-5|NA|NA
TGTGCCAGCAGCCAAGATTTGGTGGTGGAGACCCAGTACTTC
CASSQDLVVETQYF
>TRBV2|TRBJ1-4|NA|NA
TGTGCCAGCAGTGTAATGTCGGGTCTCAGTGAAAAACTGTTTTTT
CASSVMSGLSEKLFF
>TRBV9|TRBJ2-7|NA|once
TGTGCCAGCAGCGTAGGCTACAGGGCGATGGGGGGGGAGCAGTACTTC
CASSVGYRAMGGEQYF
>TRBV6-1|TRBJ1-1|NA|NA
TGTGCCAGCAGTGAACGGAACACTGAAGCTTTCTTT
CASSERNTEAFF
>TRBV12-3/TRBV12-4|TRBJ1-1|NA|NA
TGTGCCAGCGGTAACACCGGGACGGAGGCTTTCTTT
CASGNTGTEAFF
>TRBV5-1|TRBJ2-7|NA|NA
TGCGCCAGCAGCTTGGCGGCCTTCGGGACACTCTCCTACGAGCAGTACTTC
CASSLAAFGTLSYEQYF
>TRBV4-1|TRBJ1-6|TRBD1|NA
TGCGCCAGCAGCCATGACCGACAGGGAACGAATAATTCACCCCTCCACTTT
CASSHDRQGTNNSPLHF
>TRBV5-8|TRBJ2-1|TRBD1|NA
TGTGCCAGCAGCTTCGGGACAGGGATCGACAATGAGCAGTTCTTC
CASSFGTGIDNEQFF
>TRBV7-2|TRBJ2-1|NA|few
TGTGCCAGCAGCTTTAGGGGAGTTGGATCCTACAATGAGCAGTTCTTC
CASSFRGVGSYNEQFF
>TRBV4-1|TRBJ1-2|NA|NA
TGCGCCAGCAGCCAAGAGGCTCAGAGCGGCTACACCTTC
CASSQEAQSGYTF
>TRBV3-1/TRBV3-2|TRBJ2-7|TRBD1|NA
TGTGCCAGCAGCCCCCCGGTCTGGGACAGGGGTTCCTACGAGCAGTACTTC
CASSPPVWDRGSYEQYF
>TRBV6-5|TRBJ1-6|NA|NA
TGTGCCAGCAGTTCAGGGGTACCACCCCTCCACTTT
CASSSGVPPLHF
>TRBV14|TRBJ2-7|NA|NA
TGTGCCAGCAGCCAAGGGCCTTGGACAGAGCAGTACTTC
CASSQGPWTEQYF
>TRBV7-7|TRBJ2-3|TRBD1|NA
TGTGCTAGCAGCCGGAATGTAGGGACAGAGAAGACAGATACGCAGTATTTT
CASSRNVGTEKTDTQYF
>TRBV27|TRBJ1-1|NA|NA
TGTGCCAGCAGTTTAGGGCGACAGTATGCAGCTTTCTTT
CASSLGRQYAAFF
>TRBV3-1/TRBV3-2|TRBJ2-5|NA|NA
TGTGCCAGCAGCCGTCGTTCGGTAGAGACCCAGTACTTC
CASSRRSVETQYF
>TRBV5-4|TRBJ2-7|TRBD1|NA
TGTGCCAGCAGCCCCCTCGGAGGGACAGGGAAATACGAGCAGTACTTC
CASSPLGGTGKYEQYF
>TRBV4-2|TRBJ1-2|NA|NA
TGTGCCAGCAGCCAAGATGTAATGGATGGCTACACCTTC
CASSQDVMDGYTF
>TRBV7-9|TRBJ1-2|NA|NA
TGTGCCAGCAGCTTAGGGGGTCGGGGCTACACCTTC
CASSLGGRGYTF
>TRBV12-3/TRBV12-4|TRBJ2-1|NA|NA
TGTGCCAGCAGTTTAGTCGGGACCAATGAGCAGTTCTTC
CASSLVGTNEQFF
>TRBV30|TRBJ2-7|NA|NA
TGTGCCTGGAGTTCAAACACGCGCTACGAGCAGTACTTC
CAWSSNTRYEQYF